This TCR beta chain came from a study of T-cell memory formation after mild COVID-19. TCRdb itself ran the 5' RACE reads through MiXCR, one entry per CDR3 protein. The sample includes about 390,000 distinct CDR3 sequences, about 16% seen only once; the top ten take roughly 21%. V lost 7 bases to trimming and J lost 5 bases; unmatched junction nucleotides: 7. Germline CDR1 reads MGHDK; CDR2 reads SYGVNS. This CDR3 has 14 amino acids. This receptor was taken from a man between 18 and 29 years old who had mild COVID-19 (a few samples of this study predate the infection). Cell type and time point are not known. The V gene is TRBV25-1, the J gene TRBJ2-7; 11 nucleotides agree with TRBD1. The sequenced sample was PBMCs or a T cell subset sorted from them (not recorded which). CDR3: CASIAGTGGHEQYF. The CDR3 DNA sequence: TGTGCCAGCATCGCCGGGACAGGGGGACACGAGCAGTACTTC.